This TCR beta chain is drawn from a study of monozygotic twins with inflammatory bowel disease. Skipping T cell sorting, the study isolated total RNA directly from whole blood. TCRdb re-called the 5' RACE reads and catalogs CDR3 proteins one per entry, DNA excluded. The table for this sample gives 440,000 or so distinct CDR3 sequences. Broader study findings: T cell subtypes that differed could not be told apart. Concordant and discordant twins showed no difference in repertoire similarity, possibly from limited power. Background noise in patient repertoires may stem from differing immunosuppressive treatments.

The CDR3 is 15 amino acids. The germline V gene encodes CDR1 SGHTA and CDR2 FQGNSA. For this clonotype: The antigen remains undetermined.

The chain is built from TRBV7-2 and TRBJ2-1; there is no DNA to check the TCRdb D call of TRBD1. The receptor was isolated from a human donor with ulcerative colitis or Crohn's disease, or a healthy co-twin of an affected twin (not recorded which). Sequenced input: blood. Here the CDR3 reads CASSLVTGQPVKQFF.